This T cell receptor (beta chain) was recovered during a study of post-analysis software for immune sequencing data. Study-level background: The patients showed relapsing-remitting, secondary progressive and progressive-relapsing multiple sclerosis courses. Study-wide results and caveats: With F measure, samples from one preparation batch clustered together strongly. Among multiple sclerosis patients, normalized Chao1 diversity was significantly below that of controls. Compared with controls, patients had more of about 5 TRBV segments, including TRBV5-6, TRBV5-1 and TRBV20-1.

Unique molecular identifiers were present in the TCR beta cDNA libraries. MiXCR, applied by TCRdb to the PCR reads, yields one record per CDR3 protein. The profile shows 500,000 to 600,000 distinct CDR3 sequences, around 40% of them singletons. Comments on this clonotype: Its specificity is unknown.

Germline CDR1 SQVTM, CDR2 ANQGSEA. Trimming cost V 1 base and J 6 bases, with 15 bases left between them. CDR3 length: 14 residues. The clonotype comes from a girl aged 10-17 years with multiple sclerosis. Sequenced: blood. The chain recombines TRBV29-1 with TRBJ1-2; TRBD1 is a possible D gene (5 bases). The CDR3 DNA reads TGCAGCGTTGAAGTTCCCTTGGGGGACCATGGCTACACCTTC. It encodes CSVEVPLGDHGYTF.